The next 32 T cell receptor beta chains were all read from a single sample in a study of beta chain features in type 1 diabetes. Study conclusions and caveats: All four CD4+ subsets from Type 1 diabetes patients carried moderately but significantly shorter TCRB CDR3s.

No cognate antigen is known for these TCRs. Every isolated RNA sample was fully reverse transcribed, so sequencing captured expressed TCRB transcripts. Clones were sequenced by immunoSEQ multiplex PCR, and TCRdb holds only the in-frame ones, with some missing. The sample has more than 300,000 clones; about 12% are singletons. Source material: naive CD4+ T cells from blood. The receptors here all came from a woman in her late teens or twenties with type 1 diabetes.

The chain links TRBV11-2 to TRBJ1-4; unclear D gene. V lost 5 bases to trimming and J lost 8 bases, with 9 bases between them. The germline V gene has CDR1 SGHAT and CDR2 FQNNGV. CDR3 size: 12 residues. The CDR3 region is CASSPQIEKLFF. The CDR3, as DNA: TGTGCCAGCAGCCCACAGATAGAAAAACTGTTTTTT. The whole variable domain, remainder taken from reference TRBV11-2 and TRBJ1-4, is EAGVAQSPRYKIIEKRQSVAFWCNPISGHATLYWYQQILGQGPKLLIQFQNNGVVDDSQLPKDRFSAERLKGVDSTLKIQPAKLEDSAVYLCASSPQIEKLFFGSGTQLSVL.

The genes are TRBV4-1 and TRBJ1-5; no clear D gene. Trimming took off 4 bases at V and 2 bases at J, with 9 bases between the two ends. There are 14 residues in the CDR3. The germline CDR1 and CDR2 sequences are MGHRA and YSYEKL. CDR3 bases: TGCGCCAGCAGCCCCGATGAGGGCAATCAGCCCCAGCATTTT. Its translation: CASSPDEGNQPQHF.

This clone was counted a few times. J is TRBJ2-7 and V is TRBV28, with 10 bases identical to TRBD1. This CDR3 is 14 amino acids long. Per the germline V gene, CDR1 is MDHEN and CDR2 is SYDVKM. The V segment lost 4 bases and the J segment 4 bases; nucleotides outside the gene matches: 4. Here the CDR3 reads CASSSGQGNYEQYF. The CDR3 nucleotides are TGTGCCAGCAGTTCGGGACAGGGGAATTACGAGCAGTACTTC.

The chain joins TRBV6-5 to TRBJ2-3, with 9 positions matching TRBD1. The CDR3 runs 14 residues. Trimming took 8 bases from V and 1 from J; bases not matched to a gene: 4. Germline V gene sequence: CDR1 MNHEY, CDR2 SVGAGI. The CDR3 DNA sequence: TGTGCCAGCTCCTGGACAGGGGGCACAGATACGCAGTATTTT. This translates into CASSWTGGTDTQYF.

This clone was counted only a few times. CDR3 in amino acids: CASSRSGRPDEQYF. In nucleotides, the CDR3 is TGTGCCAGCAGCCGTAGCGGGAGGCCCGACGAGCAGTACTTC. The chain has TRBV7-2 and TRBJ2-7; TRBD2 matches 10 bases. This CDR3 has 14 amino acids. Germline CDR1 reads SGHTA; CDR2 reads FQGNSA. V lost 5 bases to trimming and J lost 5 bases; unmatched junction nucleotides: 6.

In this sample, this clone turned up a few times. The rearrangement joins TRBV28 to TRBJ1-5; weak D call: TRBD1 (6 bases). In germline, CDR1 is MDHEN, CDR2 SYDVKM. Trimming took off 11 bases at V and 2 bases at J, with 13 bases between the two ends. The CDR3 runs to 13 residues. CDR3 nucleotides: TGTGCCGGACAACAGGGAGGCAATCAGCCCCAGCATTTT. It encodes CAGQQGGNQPQHF.

The sample holds a few counts of this clone. Other DNA sequences from this sample encode an identical CDR3 as well. CDR3 sequence: CAWSAGWQPQHF. The CDR3 bases are TGTGCCTGGAGTGCAGGGTGGCAGCCCCAGCATTTT. This chain links TRBV30 with TRBJ1-5; perhaps TRBD1 as D (5 bases). The CDR3 consists of 12 residues. Germline values: CDR1 GTSNPN, CDR2 SVGIG (reference sequence). V lost 1 base and J lost 7, with 8 bases in between.

This clone has just a few counts. The rearrangement joins TRBV27 to TRBJ2-1; tentative D call: TRBD2 (5 bases). V was pared by 8 bases and J by 2 bases, with 10 bases between. The CDR3 loop spans 13 amino acids. CDR1 and CDR2 (germline): MNHEY, SMNVEV (reference sequence). The CDR3 sequence is CASGKRPYNEQFF. CDR3 sequence (DNA): TGTGCCAGCGGGAAGCGGCCCTACAATGAGCAGTTCTTC.

This clone showed up just a few times. The J gene is TRBJ2-7, the V gene TRBV5-1; D might be TRBD1 (6 bases). This CDR3 region has 13 residues. V lost 5 bases and J lost 5, with 14 bases in between. Germline V gene lookup returns CDR1 SGHRS and CDR2 YFSETQ. The CDR3 is CASSTHEGDEQYF. The CDR3 region has the DNA TGCGCCAGCAGTACCCATGAGGGGGACGAGCAGTACTTC.

The chain has TRBV7-2 and TRBJ1-5; 7 bases are a match to TRBD1. J lost 5 bases, V lost 3 bases, and 1 base had no gene match. Germline assignment: CDR1 SGHTA and CDR2 FQGNSA. The CDR3 runs to 13 residues. CDR3 sequence reads: CASSFGQDQPQHF. The CDR3 DNA follows: TGTGCCAGCAGCTTTGGACAGGATCAGCCCCAGCATTTT. Full variable domain (outside the CDR3, taken from reference TRBV7-2 and TRBJ1-5): GAGVSQSPSNKVTEKGKDVELRCDPISGHTALYWYRQSLGQGLEFLIYFQGNSAPDKSGLPSDRFSAERTGGSVSTLTIQRTQQEDSAVYLCASSFGQDQPQHFGDGTRLSIL.

The table lists this clone with a few counts. The V call is TRBV30, the J call TRBJ1-1; tentatively, D is TRBD1 (6 bases). The CDR3 length is 12 residues. Germline loops: CDR1 GTSNPN, CDR2 SVGIG (reference sequence). V was pared by 8 bases and J by 3 bases, with 13 bases between. In DNA, the CDR3 is TGTGCCAAGAACAGGGTGGACACTGAAGCTTTCTTT. Its translation is CAKNRVDTEAFF.

The chain couples TRBV5-6 to TRBJ1-2; 7 bases map to TRBD1. The CDR3 consists of 14 residues. In germline, CDR1 is SGHDT, CDR2 YYEEEE. The V and J ends lost 2 bases and 2 bases, in that order; junction bases with no gene match: 3. In DNA form, the CDR3 reads TGTGCCAGCAGCTTCGGGACAGTCAACTATGGCTACACCTTC. It encodes CASSFGTVNYGYTF.

This clone was picked up a small number of times. The chain combines TRBV28 with TRBJ1-4; tentative D call: TRBD1 (6 bases). This CDR3 has 13 residues. Germline V gene lookup returns CDR1 MDHEN and CDR2 SYDVKM. V lost 6 bases to trimming and J lost 8 bases, with 13 bases between them. This CDR3 reads CASRLGGWEKLFF. In DNA, the CDR3 is TGTGCCAGCAGGCTAGGGGGTTGGGAAAAACTGTTTTTT.

A few counts support this clone. The CDR3 reads CASSPPPGQGFFEQFF. In DNA, the CDR3 is TGTGCCAGCAGCCCTCCGCCGGGACAGGGGTTTTTCGAGCAGTTCTTC. V gene TRBV7-9 combines with J gene TRBJ2-1; 10 bases agree with TRBD1. The V gene's germline CDR1 is SEHNR and CDR2 FQNEAQ (reference sequence). J lost 10 bases, V lost 5 bases, and 14 bases had no gene match. This CDR3 region has 16 residues.

The J gene is TRBJ2-7, the V gene TRBV20-1; no definite D call. Per germline, CDR1 DFQATT and CDR2 SNEGSKA (reference sequence). The CDR3 is 11 residues long. V lost 3 bases and J 4 bases, leaving 7 bases between the germline ends. The CDR3 coding sequence is TGCAGTGCTAGTATACTTTACGAGCAGTACTTC. Its protein is CSASILYEQYF.

The rearrangement joins TRBV5-1 to TRBJ2-5; 11 bases line up with TRBD2. The CDR3 extends over 18 amino acids. CDR1 is SGHRS, CDR2 YFSETQ, per germline. After removal of 3 bases from V and 2 bases from J, the junction contained 12 bases not matched to a gene. CDR3 in DNA: TGCGCCAGCAGCTCTAGCGGGAGGAGTGGGCCGACTCAAGAGACCCAGTACTTC. Protein: CASSSSGRSGPTQETQYF.

The CDR3 spells CASSQTRGPQHF. Written as DNA, the CDR3 is TGTGCCAGCAGCCAAACCCGGGGGCCCCAGCATTTT. The J gene is TRBJ1-5, the V gene TRBV6-5; D remains ambiguous. V was pared by 6 bases and J by 9 bases, with 12 bases between. The CDR3 is 12 amino acids. The germline V gene has CDR1 MNHEY and CDR2 SVGAGI.

The CDR3 DNA is TGTGCCACCAGCAAACAGGGGGACGAGCAGTACTTC. This sequence encodes CATSKQGDEQYF. V usage is TRBV15 and J usage is TRBJ2-7, with TRBD1 matching over 8 bases. CDR1 LNHNV and CDR2 YYDKDF come from the germline V gene (reference sequence). The V and J ends lost 4 bases and 5 bases, in that order; junction bases with no gene match: 1. The length of the CDR3 is 12 residues.

This clone showed up just a few times. The chain couples TRBV7-8 to TRBJ1-1; 10 nucleotides agree with TRBD1. The CDR3 covers 15 residues. The V gene end was trimmed by 5 bases and the J gene end by 6 bases; junction bases not matched to a gene: 9. Germline V gene sequence: CDR1 SGHVS, CDR2 FQNEAQ. CDR3 nucleotide sequence: TGTGCCAGCAGCACCCGACAGGGGGCTCGTGCTGAAGCTTTCTTT. Its translation is CASSTRQGARAEAFF.

The sample holds a few counts of this clone. V usage is TRBV7-6 and J usage is TRBJ1-5, with 10 nucleotides matching TRBD1. This CDR3 is built from 15 residues. The junction had 1 base not matched to a gene; V was cut back by 1 base and J by 4 bases. The germline V gene has CDR1 SGHVS and CDR2 FNYEAQ. CDR3 region: CASSLGGQGNQPQHF. The CDR3 DNA follows: TGTGCCAGCAGCTTAGGGGGACAGGGGAATCAGCCCCAGCATTTT. The entire variable domain, with the rest obtained from reference TRBV7-6 and TRBJ1-5, is as follows: GAGVSQSPRYKVTKRGQDVALRCDPISGHVSLYWYRQALGQGPEFLTYFNYEAQQDKSGLPNDRFSAERPEGSISTLTIQRTEQRDSAMYRCASSLGGQGNQPQHFGDGTRLSIL.

V usage is TRBV30 and J usage is TRBJ2-2; D unclear. The CDR3 has 13 amino acids. Germline values: CDR1 GTSNPN, CDR2 SVGIG (reference sequence). Trimming cost V 1 base and J 4 bases, with 7 bases left between them. The CDR3 protein is CAWSEQTTGELFF. CDR3 sequence (DNA): TGTGCCTGGAGTGAACAGACCACCGGGGAGCTGTTTTTT.

CDR3 loop: CASSRGEKETQYF. The CDR3 nucleotides are TGTGCCAGCTCACGGGGGGAGAAGGAGACCCAGTACTTC. V usage is TRBV18 and J usage is TRBJ2-5; TRBD2 is a possible D gene (6 bases). The CDR3 extends over 13 amino acids. Deletions cut 4 bases from V and 5 bases from J, with 11 bases between. Germline CDR1 and CDR2: KGHSH and LQKENI.

The rearrangement joins TRBV25-1 to TRBJ2-7, with 9 bases matching TRBD1. The CDR3 has 14 residues. Trimming removed 5 bases from V and 4 bases from J; junction bases left unmatched: 6. From germline, CDR1 is MGHDK and CDR2 SYGVNS. CDR3 bases: TGTGCCAGCAGTCGGGGACAGGGTGCGTACGAGCAGTACTTC. Translation: CASSRGQGAYEQYF.

This clone occurred a few times. The rearrangement links TRBV7-9 to TRBJ2-3; D ambiguous. CDR3 length: 14 amino acids. The germline gives CDR1 SEHNR, CDR2 FQNEAQ (reference sequence). Trimming removed 5 bases from V and 4 bases from J, with 13 bases in between. The CDR3 bases are TGTGCCAGCAGCCCCTGGGCCAACTCAGATACGCAGTATTTT. This translates into CASSPWANSDTQYF.

The chain uses TRBV2 and TRBJ2-7; 8 bases align to TRBD2. The CDR3 has 13 amino acids. V lost 4 bases, J lost 7 bases, and 6 bases stayed unmatched. Germline values: CDR1 SNHLY, CDR2 FYNNEI. CDR3 sequence reads: CASSAAGVEEQYF. CDR3 nucleotide sequence: TGTGCCAGCAGTGCAGCGGGAGTCGAGGAGCAGTACTTC.

The DNA for the CDR3 is TGTGCCAGCAGTTCCCCCCACACCGAGACAGGGTATGAGCAGTTCTTC. Translation: CASSSPHTETGYEQFF. The rearrangement joins TRBV6-6 to TRBJ2-1; 7 bases map to TRBD1. Germline V gives CDR1 MNHNY, CDR2 SVGAGI (reference sequence). The CDR3 extends over 16 amino acids. After removal of 4 bases from V and 8 bases from J, the junction contained 14 bases not matched to a gene.

This chain connects TRBV28 to TRBJ2-5; D gene unclear. V was shortened by 4 bases and J by 3 bases, with 6 bases between the two germline ends. Per germline, CDR1 MDHEN and CDR2 SYDVKM. There are 12 residues in the CDR3. CDR3 protein: CASSSPEETQYF. As DNA, the CDR3 is TGTGCCAGCAGTTCCCCAGAAGAGACCCAGTACTTC.

The rearrangement joins TRBV5-4 to TRBJ1-6; D not resolved. CDR1 is SGHNT and CDR2 is YYREEE in the germline V gene (reference sequence). The CDR3 loop spans 12 amino acids. Between the trimmed V and J ends, which lost 2 bases and 8 bases, there was a span of 5 bases. CDR3 sequence reads: CASSFGDSPLHF. The CDR3 DNA reads TGTGCCAGCAGCTTCGGGGATTCACCCCTCCACTTT.

This clone has a handful of counts. This rearrangement joins TRBV7-8 to TRBJ1-2; TRBD1 matches 10 bases. The CDR3 extends over 15 amino acids. V gave up 5 bases and J gave up 4 bases; unmatched junction bases: 7. Germline V gene sequence: CDR1 SGHVS, CDR2 FQNEAQ. CDR3 DNA: TGTGCCAGCAGCCCGCGGACAGGGGGTTTCTATGGCTACACCTTC. This sequence encodes CASSPRTGGFYGYTF.

This rearrangement joins TRBV14 to TRBJ2-6; maybe TRBD1 (6 bases). CDR3 length equals 17 residues. Trimming left V 6 bases short and J 0 bases short, with 15 bases between. Germline V gene lookup returns CDR1 SGHDN and CDR2 FVKESK. Here the CDR3 DNA reads TGTGCCAGCAGGGGACCTCGAGGGGGCTCTGGGGCCAACGTCCTGACTTTC. Amino acid sequence: CASRGPRGGSGANVLTF.

This clone showed up just a few times. The chain recombines TRBV5-1 with TRBJ2-5; perhaps TRBD1 as D (5 bases). Trimming shortened V by 2 bases and J by 4 bases, and 9 bases separated the two germline ends. Germline-derived CDR1 and CDR2 are SGHRS and YFSETQ. The CDR3 contains 13 residues. The CDR3 DNA follows: TGCGCCAGCAGCTTTACAGGTCGAGAGACCCAGTACTTC. Translated, it gives CASSFTGRETQYF. The variable domain in full, completed from reference TRBV5-1 and TRBJ2-5, reads KAGVTQTPRYLIKTRGQQVTLSCSPISGHRSVSWYQQTPGQGLQFLFEYFSETQRNKGNFPGRFSGRQFSNSRSEMNVSTLELGDSALYLCASSFTGRETQYFGPGTRLLVL.

This sequence joins TRBV18 and TRBJ1-1; possibly TRBD1 for D (5 bases). Per germline, CDR1 KGHSH and CDR2 LQKENI. The CDR3 has 14 amino acids. The V end was cut by 7 bases, the J end by 0 bases, with 12 bases between. CDR3 sequence reads: CASYRRGMNTEAFF. DNA for the CDR3: TGTGCCAGCTACCGGCGGGGGATGAACACTGAAGCTTTCTTT.